These T cell receptor beta chains were read from a single sample in a study of kidney transplant recipient with SARS-CoV-2 infection. TCRdb reprocessed the reads via MiXCR and lists one record per CDR3 protein. The sample includes fewer than 250,000 distinct CDR3 sequences, around 28% seen only once; the top ten take more than 6.5%. The specimen comprised a blood sample, sampled at baseline and on roughly day 110 from a kidney transplant recipient. All receptors derive from a young adult male patient who had COVID-19 and was a kidney transplant recipient. T cells may partly derive from the graft donor. The CDR3 runs from the conserved cysteine through the conserved F or W. The D gene is left open where the match is weak. Only part of the rows carry a size: once, few, many, or a class if the clone is expanded.

TRBJ2-1 - TRBV3-1 TRBD2 TGTGCCAGCAGCAATGGACTAGCGGGTATTAGCTCCTACAATGAGCAGTTCTTC CASSNGLAGISSYNEQFF
TRBJ2-5 many TRBV20-1 - TGCAGTGCTAGATACACGAGAAAAGAGACCCAGTACTTC CSARYTRKETQYF
TRBJ1-6 many TRBV20-1 TRBD1 TGCAGTGCTCGAGCCGTCGACAGGGTGTCTTCACCCCTCCACTTT CSARAVDRVSSPLHF
TRBJ1-2 few TRBV19 - TGTGCCAGTAGTATAGATCAGGGCGTCGGCTATGGCTACACCTTC CASSIDQGVGYGYTF
TRBJ2-1 few TRBV2 TRBD2 TGTGCCAGCTTTTCCCGACTAGCGGGAGCCACTTCAAATGAGCAGTTCTTC CASFSRLAGATSNEQFF
TRBJ2-2 many TRBV2 - TGTGCCAGCAGTGAGTTTACGCTACTGAACACCGGGGAGCTGTTTTTT CASSEFTLLNTGELFF
TRBJ1-2 many TRBV28 - TGTGCCAGCAGTTCAAATATTGGCTACACCTTC CASSSNIGYTF
TRBJ1-3 many TRBV6-2/TRBV6-3 - TGTGCCAGCAGTCGGACTGGGATTCAGAGCTCTGGAAACACCATATATTTT CASSRTGIQSSGNTIYF
TRBJ2-1 - TRBV4-2 TRBD2 TGTGCCAGCAGCCAAGTGGGACTAGCGGGTGCCGGGGCGTCTTCCCTTGAGCAGTTCTTC CASSQVGLAGAGASSLEQFF
TRBJ1-1 many TRBV2 TRBD1 TGTGCCAGCAGAAGAGGGACAGGGAACACTGAAGCTTTCTTT CASRRGTGNTEAFF
TRBJ2-7 many TRBV20-1 TRBD1 TGCAGTGCTCTCGCGGGACAGGGGGAGATCGAGCAGTACTTC CSALAGQGEIEQYF
TRBJ1-3 many TRBV28 - TGTGCCAGCAGTTTGACGCCTGGAAACACCATATATTTT CASSLTPGNTIYF
TRBJ1-1 - TRBV6-4 - TGTGCCAGCAGTGACTCGGGACACACTGAAGCTTTCTTT CASSDSGHTEAFF
TRBJ2-7 many TRBV11-2 TRBD1 TGTGCCAGCAGCACAGACAGGGGCTACGAGCAGTACTTC CASSTDRGYEQYF
TRBJ1-2 many TRBV5-4 - TGTGCCAGCAAAAATGACGTACCAGGAAAGACCTATGGCTACACCTTC CASKNDVPGKTYGYTF